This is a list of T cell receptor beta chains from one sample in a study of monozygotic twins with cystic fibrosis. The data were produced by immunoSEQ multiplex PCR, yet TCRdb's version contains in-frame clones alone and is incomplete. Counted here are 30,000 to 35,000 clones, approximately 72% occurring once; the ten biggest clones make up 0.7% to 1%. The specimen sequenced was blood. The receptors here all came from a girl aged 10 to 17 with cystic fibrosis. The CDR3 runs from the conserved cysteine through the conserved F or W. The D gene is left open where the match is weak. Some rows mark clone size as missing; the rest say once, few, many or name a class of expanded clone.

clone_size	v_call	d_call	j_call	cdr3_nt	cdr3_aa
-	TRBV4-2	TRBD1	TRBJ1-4	TGTGCCAGCAGCCAAGATTTCAAGGGGGCGGCGGAAAAACTGTTTTTT	CASSQDFKGAAEKLFF
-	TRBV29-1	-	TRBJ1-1	TGCAGCGTCCCCTCTAGGGGGGACATGAACACTGAAGCTTTCTTT	CSVPSRGDMNTEAFF
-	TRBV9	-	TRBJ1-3	TGTGCCAGCAGCGACGTGTACTCCGGAAACACCATATATTTT	CASSDVYSGNTIYF
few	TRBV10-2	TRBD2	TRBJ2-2	TGCGCCAGCAGTGCGCGCGGGAGGGACACCGGGGAGCTGTTTTTT	CASSARGRDTGELFF
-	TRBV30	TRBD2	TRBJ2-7	TGTGCCTGGAGTGTAGGAGCGGGAGCGGGCGAGCAGTACTTC	CAWSVGAGAGEQYF
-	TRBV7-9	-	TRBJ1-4	TGTGCCAGCAGCCTTACAGGAGCTAATGAAAAACTGTTTTTT	CASSLTGANEKLFF
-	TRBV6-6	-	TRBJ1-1	TGTGCCAGCAGATCCGGTTCGGTGAACACTGAAGCTTTCTTT	CASRSGSVNTEAFF
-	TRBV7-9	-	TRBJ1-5	TGTGCCAGCAGCTTAGTTCTGACAGAAGACAATCAGCCCCAGCATTTT	CASSLVLTEDNQPQHF
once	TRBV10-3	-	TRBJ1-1	TGTGCCATCAGCGGGGAACCGAACACTGAAGCTTTCTTT	CAISGEPNTEAFF
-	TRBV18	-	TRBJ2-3	TGTGCCAGCTCACCACTCGGGGTGGCAGATACGCAGTATTTT	CASSPLGVADTQYF
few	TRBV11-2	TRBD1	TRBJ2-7	TGTGCCAGCAGCTTAGGTCGGACAGGGGGTTACGAGCAGTACTTC	CASSLGRTGGYEQYF
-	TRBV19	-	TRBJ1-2	TGTGCCAGTAGTGCCCGACAGTCAGGTCCCTATGGCTACACCTTC	CASSARQSGPYGYTF
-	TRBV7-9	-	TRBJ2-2	TGTGCCAGCAGCTTAATGGGGGAGCTGTTTTTT	CASSLMGELFF
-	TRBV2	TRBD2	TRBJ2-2	TGTGCCAGCAGGGATGGACTAGCGGGGCACCGGGAGCTGTTTTTT	CASRDGLAGHRELFF
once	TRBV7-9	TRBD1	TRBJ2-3	TGTGCCAGCAGCTTGGGAAGGGGGCTCGATACGCAGTATTTT	CASSLGRGLDTQYF
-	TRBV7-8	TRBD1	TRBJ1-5	TGTGCCAGCAGTTACGACAGGGGGAGGAGCAATCAGCCCCAGCATTTT	CASSYDRGRSNQPQHF
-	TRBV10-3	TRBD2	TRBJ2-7	TGTGCCATCAGTGAGTTACCCAAGATGGGCGGGAGGGCTAACGAGCAGTACTTC	CAISELPKMGGRANEQYF
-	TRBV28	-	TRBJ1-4	TGTGCCAGCAGTTTATACAGGAATGAAAAACTGTTTTTT	CASSLYRNEKLFF
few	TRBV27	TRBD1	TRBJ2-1	TGTGCCAGCAGTTACCCGGGACAGGGGGTGTATGAGCAGTTCTTC	CASSYPGQGVYEQFF
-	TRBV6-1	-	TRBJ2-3	TGTGCCAGCACACGAGGGCCGAGCATCACAGATACGCAGTATTTT	CASTRGPSITDTQYF
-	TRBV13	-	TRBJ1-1	TGTGCCAGCAGCCAAGCGGGACGCCTGAACACTGAAGCTTTCTTT	CASSQAGRLNTEAFF
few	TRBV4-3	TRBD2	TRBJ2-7	TGCGCCAGCAGCCAAGCGGGAGGTTCCTACGAGCAGTACTTC	CASSQAGGSYEQYF
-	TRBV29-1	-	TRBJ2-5	TGCAGCGTTGAAGGGGGGGCGAGGTACCAAGAGACCCAGTACTTC	CSVEGGARYQETQYF
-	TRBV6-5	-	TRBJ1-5	TGTGCCAGCAGTTACGTGGTAGAGCAGCCCCAGCATTTT	CASSYVVEQPQHF
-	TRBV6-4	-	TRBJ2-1	TGTGCCAGCAGTGACGGCGAGAATAATGAGCAGTTCTTC	CASSDGENNEQFF
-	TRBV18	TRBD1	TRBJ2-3	TGTGCCAGCTCACCGTCGGGACAGGGTTTTGGAGATACGCAGTATTTT	CASSPSGQGFGDTQYF
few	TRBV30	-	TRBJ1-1	TGTGCCTGGAGTCGACAGCCGAACACTGAAGCTTTCTTT	CAWSRQPNTEAFF
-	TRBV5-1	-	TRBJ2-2	TGCGCCAGCAGCTTCCGGACCGGGGAGCTGTTTTTT	CASSFRTGELFF